This T cell receptor (beta chain) comes out of a study of T cell responses to AZD1222 COVID-19 vaccine. This CDR3 has 16 amino acids. Germline values: CDR1 MGHRA, CDR2 YSYEKL. The V gene lost 2 bases and the J gene lost 6 bases, with 20 bases spanning the gap. Sequenced by immunoSEQ multiplex PCR; TCRdb stores in-frame clones only, minus some. The data hold some 85,000 clones, with 91% observed a single time. Material: peripheral blood, obtained on day 0 of AZD1222 vaccination. The chain recombines TRBV4-1 with TRBJ2-7; D gene ambiguous. This clonotype was obtained from an adult in good health. CDR3 residues: CASSQFWVALTAEQYF. In nucleotides, the CDR3 is TGCGCCAGCAGCCAATTCTGGGTAGCCCTGACCGCCGAGCAGTACTTC.